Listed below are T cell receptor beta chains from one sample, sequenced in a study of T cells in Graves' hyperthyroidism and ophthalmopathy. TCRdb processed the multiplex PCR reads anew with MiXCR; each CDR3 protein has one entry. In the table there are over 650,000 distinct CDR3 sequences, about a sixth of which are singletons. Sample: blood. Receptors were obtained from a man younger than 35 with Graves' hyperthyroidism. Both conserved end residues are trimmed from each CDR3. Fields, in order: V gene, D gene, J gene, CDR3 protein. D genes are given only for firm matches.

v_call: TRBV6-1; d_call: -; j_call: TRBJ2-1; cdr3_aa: ASSRSGVEQF
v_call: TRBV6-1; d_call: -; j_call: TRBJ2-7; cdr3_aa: ASSPDWESSYEQY
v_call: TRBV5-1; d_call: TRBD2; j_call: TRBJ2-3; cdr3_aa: ASKGLAGDTQY
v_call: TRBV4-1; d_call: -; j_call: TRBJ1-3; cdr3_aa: ASSHGVQVRNTIY
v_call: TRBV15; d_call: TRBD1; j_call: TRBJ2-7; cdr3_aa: ATSRDRWGQAYEQY
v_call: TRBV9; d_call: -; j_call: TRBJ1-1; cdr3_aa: ASSVAPGSTEAF
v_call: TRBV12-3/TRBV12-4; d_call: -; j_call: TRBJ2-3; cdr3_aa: ASSIFRGSTDTQY
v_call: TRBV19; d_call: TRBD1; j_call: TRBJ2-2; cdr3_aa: ASRGTGITGELF
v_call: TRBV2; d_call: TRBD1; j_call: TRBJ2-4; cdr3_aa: ASSAETGTIQY
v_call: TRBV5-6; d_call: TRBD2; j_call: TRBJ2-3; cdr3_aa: ASRPGLAGYTDTQY
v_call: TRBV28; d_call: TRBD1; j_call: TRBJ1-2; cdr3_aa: ASSSGGTGGEKYGYT
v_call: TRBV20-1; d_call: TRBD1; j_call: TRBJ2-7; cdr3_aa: SARTAGGSYEQY
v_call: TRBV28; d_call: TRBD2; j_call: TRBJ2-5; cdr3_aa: ATGRETRETQY
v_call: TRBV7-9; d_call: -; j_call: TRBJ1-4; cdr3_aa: ASSLFKGGDEKLF
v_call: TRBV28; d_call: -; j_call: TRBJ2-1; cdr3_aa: ASRIQGNEQF
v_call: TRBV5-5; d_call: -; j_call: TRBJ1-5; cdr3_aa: ASSTAPNQPQH
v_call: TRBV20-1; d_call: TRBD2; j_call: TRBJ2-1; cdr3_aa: SARGVSGGNEQF